This TCR beta chain is from a study of blood T cells in healthy people across ages. From germline, CDR1 is MGHDK and CDR2 SYGVNS. Trimming removed 3 bases at V and 9 bases at J, with 8 bases between. The CDR3 is 11 amino acids. This clonotype turned up a few times. The use of a sample-barcoded 5' primer and a J-beta primer mix characterized a second PCR of about 7 to 12 cycles. Using its own MiXCR run on the 5' RACE reads, TCRdb lists one record per CDR3 protein. Counted here are hundreds of thousands of distinct CDR3 sequences, 58% occurring once; the ten biggest clones make up roughly 22%. The chain joins TRBV25-1 to TRBJ1-2; maybe TRBD1 (5 bases). The source of this sequence is a man under 40 in good health. The material sequenced was blood. The CDR3 protein is CASSDAGSYTF. CDR3 DNA: TGTGCCAGCAGTGATGCAGGGAGCTACACCTTC.